This T cell receptor beta chain was obtained from a study of metastatic and nonmetastatic thyroid tumors. The overall study: Repertoire comparison spanned blood and tumor or nodule tissue of malignant and benign thyroid patients.

MiXCR re-clonotyped the PCR reads for TCRdb. The sample lists about 92,000 clones, 15% seen once, with roughly 3.9% in the top ten. This clone occurred many times. This CDR3 has 14 amino acids. The germline CDR1 and CDR2 sequences are SGHRS and YFSETQ. The V gene end was trimmed by 0 bases and the J gene end by 4 bases; junction bases not matched to a gene: 3. Until they underwent thyroid surgery, no patient had received any treatment. V and J are TRBV5-1 and TRBJ1-1, with TRBD1 matching 7 bases. Sequencing input: blood. The sequence was collected from a female donor with papillary thyroid cancer or a benign thyroid nodule (not recorded which). Some clones in this sample may be carry-over from other donors' samples. The CDR3 DNA reads as TGCGCCAGCAGCTTGGAGGCAGGGGGCACTGAAGCTTTCTTT. It translates to CASSLEAGGTEAFF.